This TCR beta chain was obtained from a study of blood T cell repertoires in COVID-19. Whole-study context: In each case, the material was cDNA or gDNA derived from T cells, B-cell-depleted T cells, or PBMCs.

In this sample, this clone turned up a few times. Per the study methods: Reference gene primer amplification yielded estimated nucleated cell counts. Generated by immunoSEQ multiplex PCR, the TCRdb table keeps only in-frame clones and is missing some. V, J and clone size are those of that table, while D and trimming were read from the DNA. The sample carries roughly 84,000 clones, roughly 80% recorded once. The clonotype comes from a man aged 60-69 years with COVID-19, enrolled during active disease. Sequenced input: peripheral blood.

Here the CDR3 reads CATRDSHYGYTF. The CDR3 DNA sequence: TGTGCCACCAGGGACAGCCACTATGGCTACACCTTC. The chain links TRBV27 to TRBJ1-2; 7 bases map to TRBD1. The CDR3 has 12 amino acids. Trimming at V came to 10 bases and at J to 3 bases, leaving 5 bases not matched to a gene. Germline V gives CDR1 MNHEY, CDR2 SMNVEV (reference sequence).